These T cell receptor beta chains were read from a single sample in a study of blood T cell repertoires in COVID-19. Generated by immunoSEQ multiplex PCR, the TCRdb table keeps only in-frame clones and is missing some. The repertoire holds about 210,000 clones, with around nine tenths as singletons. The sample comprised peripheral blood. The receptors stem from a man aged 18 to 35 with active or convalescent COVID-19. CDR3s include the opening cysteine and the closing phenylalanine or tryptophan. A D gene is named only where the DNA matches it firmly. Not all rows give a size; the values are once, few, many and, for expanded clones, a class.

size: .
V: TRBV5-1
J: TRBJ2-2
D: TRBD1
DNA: TGCGCCAGCAGCAAGCCAACAGGGGTTGGGTCCGGGGAGCTGTTTTTT
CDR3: CASSKPTGVGSGELFF

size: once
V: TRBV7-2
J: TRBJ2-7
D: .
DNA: TGTGCCAGCAGCTTAGACTTCTACGAGCAGTACTTC
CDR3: CASSLDFYEQYF

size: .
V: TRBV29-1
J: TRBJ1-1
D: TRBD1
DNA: TGCAGCGTGGCCCTCTCGACAGGGTTCACTGAAGCTTTCTTT
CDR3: CSVALSTGFTEAFF

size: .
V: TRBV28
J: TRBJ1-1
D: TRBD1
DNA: TGTGCCAGCAGTTTTGGGACAGAGGCTTTCTTT
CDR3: CASSFGTEAFF

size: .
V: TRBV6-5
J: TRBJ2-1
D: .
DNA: TGTGCCAGCAGTCCCGGTCGTATTTCGTACAATGAGCAGTTCTTC
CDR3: CASSPGRISYNEQFF

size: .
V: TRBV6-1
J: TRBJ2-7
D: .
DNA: TGTGCCAGCACCACGATGGGGTCCAGGGACGAGCAGTACTTC
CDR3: CASTTMGSRDEQYF

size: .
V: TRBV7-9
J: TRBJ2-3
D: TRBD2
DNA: TGTGCCAGCAGCCCCGGACTAGCGAGAAGCACAGATACGCAGTATTTT
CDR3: CASSPGLARSTDTQYF

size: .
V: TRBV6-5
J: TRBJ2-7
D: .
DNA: TGTGCCAGCAGTAGAGCCTACGAGCAGTACTTC
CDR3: CASSRAYEQYF

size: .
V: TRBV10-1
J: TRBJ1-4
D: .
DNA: TGCGCCAGCAGGATCCAAGACAGCGAGTATGGAAAACTGTTTTTT
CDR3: CASRIQDSEYGKLFF

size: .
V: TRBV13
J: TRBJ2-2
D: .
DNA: TGTGCCAGCAGCTTAGCCGTCCAGGGCGGCGGGGAGCTGTTTTTT
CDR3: CASSLAVQGGGELFF

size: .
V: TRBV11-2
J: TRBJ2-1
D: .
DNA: TGTGCCAGCAGCCCCCTCGGGGGCGGGAGAGGATTCTTC
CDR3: CASSPLGGGRGFF

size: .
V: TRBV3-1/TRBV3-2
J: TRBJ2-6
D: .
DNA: TGTGCCAGCAGCCAAGATCAGGGGGCCAACGTCCTGACTTTC
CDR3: CASSQDQGANVLTF

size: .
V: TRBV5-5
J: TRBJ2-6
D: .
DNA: TGTGCCAGCAGCTTGGTTACACCCGCCAACGTCCTGACTTTC
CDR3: CASSLVTPANVLTF

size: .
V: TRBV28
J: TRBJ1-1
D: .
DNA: TGTGCCAGCAGTTTTTTCGGGGGTTTGTGGGACACTGAAGCTTTCTTT
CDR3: CASSFFGGLWDTEAFF

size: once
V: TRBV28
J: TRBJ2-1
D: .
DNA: TGTGCCAGCAGTTTAGGGGACTCACGCTACTACAATGAGCAGTTCTTC
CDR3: CASSLGDSRYYNEQFF

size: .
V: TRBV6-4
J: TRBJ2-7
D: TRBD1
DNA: TGTGCCAGCAGGGACTACGTCGCCGGGACAGGGGAGGGGTACGAGCAGTACTTC
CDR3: CASRDYVAGTGEGYEQYF

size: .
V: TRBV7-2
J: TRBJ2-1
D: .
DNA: TGTGCCAGCAGCTTGGAGACCCGGGGTGAGCAGTTCTTC
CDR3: CASSLETRGEQFF

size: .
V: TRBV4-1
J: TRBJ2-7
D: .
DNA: TGCGCCAGCAGCCAAGACGGCGCGGCAACGATCTACGAGCAGTACTTC
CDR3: CASSQDGAATIYEQYF

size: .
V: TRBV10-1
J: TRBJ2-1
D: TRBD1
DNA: TGCGCCAGCAGTGAGGAGGGGGCCCCGGTAATTGAGCAGTTCTTC
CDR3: CASSEEGAPVIEQFF

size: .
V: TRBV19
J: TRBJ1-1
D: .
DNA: TGTGCCAGTAGTACTCGGGGGAACACTGAAGCTTTCTTT
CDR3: CASSTRGNTEAFF

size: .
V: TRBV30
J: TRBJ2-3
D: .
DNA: TGTGCCTGGAGTCGTATAGCGATGGGGGATACGCAGTATTTT
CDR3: CAWSRIAMGDTQYF

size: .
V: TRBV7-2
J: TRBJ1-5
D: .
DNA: TGTGCCAGCAGCTTACAGGTCAATCAGCCCCAGCATTTT
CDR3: CASSLQVNQPQHF

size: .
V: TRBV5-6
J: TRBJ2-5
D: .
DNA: TGTGCCAGCAGCTTGGGGGATACGGGGAGGCGCGAGACCCAGTACTTC
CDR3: CASSLGDTGRRETQYF

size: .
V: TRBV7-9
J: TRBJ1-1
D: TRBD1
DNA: TGTGCCAGCAGCTTTCTCCCGGGACAGGGGGCTTTCACTGAAGCTTTCTTT
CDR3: CASSFLPGQGAFTEAFF

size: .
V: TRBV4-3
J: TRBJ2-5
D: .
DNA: TGCGCCAGCAGCCAAGATTTCGGGTCCCGGACCCAGTACTTC
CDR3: CASSQDFGSRTQYF

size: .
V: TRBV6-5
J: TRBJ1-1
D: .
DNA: TGTGCCAGCAGGGGGCGCGGTTTGGGGAACACTGAAGCTTTCTTT
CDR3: CASRGRGLGNTEAFF

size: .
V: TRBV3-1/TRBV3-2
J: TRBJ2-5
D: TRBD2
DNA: TGTGCCAGCAGCCTCCCTGCTCGCGGGGAGGGAGAGACCCAGTACTTC
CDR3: CASSLPARGEGETQYF

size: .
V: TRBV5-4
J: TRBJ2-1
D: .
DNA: TGTGCCAGCAGCCCGAGGCCGGATCGCTCCTACAATGAGCAGTTCTTC
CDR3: CASSPRPDRSYNEQFF

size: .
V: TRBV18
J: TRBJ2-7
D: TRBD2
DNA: TGTGCCAGCTCACCCAGGCTCTTCGAGCGGGAGGGACCCTACGAGCAGTACTTC
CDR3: CASSPRLFEREGPYEQYF

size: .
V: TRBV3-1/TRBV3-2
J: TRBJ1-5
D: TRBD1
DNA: TGTGCCAGCAGTCTTTCCGGGACAGGGGGTATGAGCAATCAGCCCCAGCATTTT
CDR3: CASSLSGTGGMSNQPQHF

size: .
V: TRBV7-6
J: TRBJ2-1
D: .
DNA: TGTGCCAGCAGCTTATCAGCCTCGGGTGAGCAGTTCTTC
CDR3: CASSLSASGEQFF

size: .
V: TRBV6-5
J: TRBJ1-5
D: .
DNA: TGTGCCAGCAGCCGGGATGGAAATCAGCCCCAGCATTTT
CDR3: CASSRDGNQPQHF

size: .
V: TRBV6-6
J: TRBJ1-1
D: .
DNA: TGTGCCAGCAGATTTGAGGGCCTGAACACTGAAGCTTTCTTT
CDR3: CASRFEGLNTEAFF

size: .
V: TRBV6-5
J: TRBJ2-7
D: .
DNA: TGTGCCAGCAGCTATGGCTCTTTTGGGGCAGGCGAGCAGTACTTC
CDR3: CASSYGSFGAGEQYF

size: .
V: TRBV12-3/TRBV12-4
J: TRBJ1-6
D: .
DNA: TGTGCCAGCGGAGATCGGGGGAGTTCACCCCTCCACTTT
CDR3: CASGDRGSSPLHF

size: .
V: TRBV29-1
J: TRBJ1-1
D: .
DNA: TGCAGCGCGGTCCTTGGGGGGGGCTTTGGCACTGAAGCTTTCTTT
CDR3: CSAVLGGGFGTEAFF

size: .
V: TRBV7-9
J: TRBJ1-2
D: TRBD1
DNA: TGTGCCAGCAGCCTAGGGGGCGGCGGCTACACCTTC
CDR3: CASSLGGGGYTF

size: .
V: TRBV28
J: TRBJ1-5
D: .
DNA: TGTGCCAGCAGTTTCCGGGGTACTCAGCCCCAGCATTTT
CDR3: CASSFRGTQPQHF

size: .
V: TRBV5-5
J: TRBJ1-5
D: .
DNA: TGTGCCAGCAGCTTGGCACAGGGCTATCAGCCCCAGCATTTT
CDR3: CASSLAQGYQPQHF

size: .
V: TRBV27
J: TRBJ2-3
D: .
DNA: TGTGCCAGCAGGGCATGGGCAGGGCCAGATACGCAGTATTTT
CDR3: CASRAWAGPDTQYF

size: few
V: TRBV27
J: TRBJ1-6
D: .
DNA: TGTGCCAGCAGTTTAGTTCCAAACTCCTATAATTCACCCCTCCACTTT
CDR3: CASSLVPNSYNSPLHF